Below, 29 T cell receptor beta chains from the same sample are listed, as sequenced in a study of T cells in localized non-small cell lung cancer. Sequenced by immunoSEQ multiplex PCR; TCRdb stores in-frame clones only, minus some. This table holds nearly 35,000 clones, approximately 90% found once. The sequencing used peripheral blood mononuclear cells, collected before any cancer treatment. The receptors derive from a female donor over 55 with stage II lung adenocarcinoma.

CDR3 nucleotides: TGCGCCACCCTAGAGGGTCCCAATACAGATACGCAGTATTTT. Protein product: CATLEGPNTDTQYF. The rearrangement joins TRBV10-1 to TRBJ2-3; D is perhaps TRBD2 (5 bases). Per germline, CDR1 WNHNN and CDR2 SYGVQD (reference sequence). The V end was cut by 10 bases, the J end by 3 bases, with 17 bases between. This CDR3 contains 14 residues.

The J gene is TRBJ1-2, the V gene TRBV7-2; D is unresolved. The CDR3 covers 14 residues. Germline V gene lookup returns CDR1 SGHTA and CDR2 FQGNSA. Trimming stripped 2 bases from V and 0 bases from J, with 7 bases between. The CDR3 spells CASSLNRPNYGYTF. CDR3 DNA: TGTGCCAGCAGCTTAAATAGACCTAACTATGGCTACACCTTC.

The rearrangement uses TRBV9 and TRBJ2-5, with D perhaps matching TRBD1 (6 bases). Trimming took 4 bases from V and 1 from J, leaving 20 bases between them. Germline CDR1 SGDLS, CDR2 YYNGEE. CDR3 length: 17 amino acids. The CDR3: CASSLSTGSLAQETQYF. The CDR3 DNA reads as TGTGCCAGCAGCCTTTCCACAGGGTCTTTGGCCCAAGAGACCCAGTACTTC.

The rearrangement joins TRBV27 to TRBJ2-7, with a possible D match to TRBD2 (5 bases). With 0 bases removed from V and 0 bases from J, the gap between germline ends came to 6 bases. The CDR3 sequence is 14 residues long. Germline CDR1 MNHEY, CDR2 SMNVEV (reference sequence). The CDR3 DNA is TGTGCCAGCAGTTTATCCCGGGACTCCTACGAGCAGTACTTC. It specifies CASSLSRDSYEQYF.

The chain uses TRBV5-4 and TRBJ2-5; perhaps TRBD1 as D (6 bases). V was cut by 5 bases and J by 4 bases, with 9 bases left in between. This CDR3 contains 12 residues. CDR1 and CDR2 from the germline V gene are SGHNT and YYREEE (reference sequence). The CDR3 bases are TGTGCCAGCAGAGGGGGATCAGAGACCCAGTACTTC. Residues: CASRGGSETQYF.

V and J are TRBV28 and TRBJ2-7; D not resolved. Germline-derived CDR1 and CDR2 are MDHEN and SYDVKM. This CDR3 region has 12 residues. The germline V and J ends were trimmed by 4 bases and 6 bases, with 10 bases remaining between them. In DNA form, the CDR3 reads TGTGCCAGCAGTTCCCGGACGAGCGAGCAGTACTTC. Its protein product is CASSSRTSEQYF.

CDR3 DNA sequence: TGTGCCAGTAGTACCCAGGGGGTAAGCAATCAGCCCCAGCATTTT. It encodes CASSTQGVSNQPQHF. V is TRBV19 and J is TRBJ1-5; 7 bases map to TRBD1. Germline CDR1 is LNHDA and CDR2 is SQIVND (reference sequence). V dropped 4 bases and J dropped 1; count of bases not matched to a gene: 4. This CDR3 comprises 15 residues.

The chain is built from TRBV13 and TRBJ2-7; possibly TRBD2 for D (5 bases). There are 13 residues in the CDR3. CDR1 is PRHDT and CDR2 is FYEKMQ in the germline V gene (reference sequence). The V end lost 1 base, the J end lost 4 bases, and 8 bases lay between the germline ends. CDR3 residues: CASSLAGIYEQYF. CDR3 sequence (DNA): TGTGCCAGCAGCTTAGCGGGAATTTACGAGCAGTACTTC.

The chain has TRBV28 and TRBJ1-6; D is undetermined. CDR3 size: 12 residues. Germline V CDR1 and CDR2: MDHEN, SYDVKM. V dropped 2 bases and J dropped 12 bases, with 8 bases sitting between them. The CDR3 bases are TGTGCCAGCAGTTTAGCAAGGAGACCCCTCCACTTT. Amino acid sequence: CASSLARRPLHF.

The chain has TRBV2 and TRBJ1-5, with 7 nucleotides matching TRBD1. Germline V gives CDR1 SNHLY, CDR2 FYNNEI. The J segment lost 1 base and the V segment lost 6 bases, leaving 3 bases of the junction unmatched. This CDR3 is built from 14 residues. The CDR3 protein is CASSPGQSNQPQHF. The CDR3 nucleotides read TGTGCCAGCAGCCCGGGACAGAGCAATCAGCCCCAGCATTTT.

This chain joins TRBV30 and TRBJ2-2; unclear D gene. Germline V CDR1 and CDR2: GTSNPN, SVGIG (reference sequence). The V end lost 4 bases, the J end lost 7 bases, and 13 bases lay between the germline ends. This CDR3 is built from 13 residues. CDR3 sequence: CAWTAARDGELFF. CDR3 DNA sequence: TGTGCCTGGACGGCAGCCCGCGACGGGGAGCTGTTTTTT.

This chain links TRBV5-6 with TRBJ2-1; weak D call: TRBD1 (6 bases). This CDR3 contains 14 residues. The V end was cut by 1 base, the J end by 8 bases, with 13 bases between. CDR1 is SGHDT and CDR2 is YYEEEE in the germline V gene. CDR3 protein: CASSLSQGGYEQFF. In DNA form, the CDR3 reads TGTGCCAGCAGCTTGTCGCAAGGGGGATATGAGCAGTTCTTC.

The chain combines TRBV5-6 with TRBJ2-2; 12 bases align to TRBD2. This CDR3 is 17 amino acids long. Germline loops: CDR1 SGHDT, CDR2 YYEEEE. The V gene end was trimmed by 0 bases and the J gene end by 2 bases; junction bases not matched to a gene: 2. CDR3 in DNA: TGTGCCAGCAGCTTGGGACTAGCGGGGGCTAACACCGGGGAGCTGTTTTTT. This sequence encodes CASSLGLAGANTGELFF.

The chain links TRBV19 to TRBJ1-2; possibly TRBD1 for D (6 bases). The CDR3 is 14 amino acids. CDR1 LNHDA and CDR2 SQIVND come from the germline V gene (reference sequence). V was clipped by 6 bases and J by 5 bases, with 16 bases between them. In DNA form, the CDR3 reads TGTGCCAGTAGCGAAGTTAACAGGGATTATGGCTACACCTTC. Translated, it gives CASSEVNRDYGYTF.

V and J are TRBV19 and TRBJ2-1; 11 bases fit TRBD1. This CDR3 is built from 19 residues. V shed 7 bases and J 6 bases; nucleotides not matched to a gene: 20. CDR1 and CDR2 (germline): LNHDA, SQIVND (reference sequence). CDR3 sequence: CASTHLRTGQGVSFNEQFF. CDR3 sequence (DNA): TGTGCCAGTACCCACCTCCGAACGGGACAGGGGGTTAGTTTCAATGAGCAGTTCTTC.

V usage is TRBV30 and J usage is TRBJ1-2, with D perhaps matching TRBD1 (5 bases). CDR3 size: 14 residues. The V end lost 0 bases, the J end lost 6 bases, and 14 bases lay between the germline ends. The germline V gene has CDR1 GTSNPN and CDR2 SVGIG (reference sequence). For the CDR3, the DNA is TGTGCCTGGAGTGTAACAGGCCTAGGGGATGGCTACACCTTC. This sequence encodes CAWSVTGLGDGYTF.

The chain has TRBV7-2 and TRBJ1-6; no firm D call. The germline V gene has CDR1 SGHTA and CDR2 FQGNSA. Trimming took off 6 bases at V and 5 bases at J, with 11 bases between the two ends. There are 14 residues in the CDR3. The chain's CDR3 is CASSWPNDNSPLHF. The CDR3 nucleotides are TGTGCCAGCAGTTGGCCCAACGATAATTCACCCCTCCACTTT.

The sample holds one count of this clone. The chain employs TRBV19 and TRBJ1-4, with D possibly being TRBD1 (6 bases). The germline V gene encodes CDR1 LNHDA and CDR2 SQIVND (reference sequence). The germline V and J ends were trimmed by 7 bases and 2 bases, with 20 bases remaining between them. There are 17 residues in the CDR3. The CDR3 reads CASTWGPGVETNEKLFF. DNA for the CDR3: TGTGCCAGTACCTGGGGGCCAGGGGTTGAGACTAATGAAAAACTGTTTTTT.

By frequency in the sample, this clone is medium-sized. The V call is TRBV6-4, the J call TRBJ2-1; the match to TRBD2 covers 10 bases. Germline V gives CDR1 MRHNA, CDR2 SNTAGT. V shed 5 bases and J 6 bases; nucleotides not matched to a gene: 7. This CDR3 is 15 amino acids long. CDR3 sequence: CASSPLAGESNEQFF. CDR3 nucleotides: TGTGCCAGCAGTCCGCTAGCGGGGGAAAGCAATGAGCAGTTCTTC.

This chain connects TRBV7-9 to TRBJ1-3; D gene uncertain. The CDR3 extends over 16 amino acids. Trimming stripped 1 base from V and 0 bases from J, with 10 bases between. Germline loops: CDR1 SEHNR, CDR2 FQNEAQ (reference sequence). CDR3 in amino acids: CASSLVGGSSGNTIYF. CDR3 in DNA: TGTGCCAGCAGCTTAGTAGGCGGCAGCTCTGGAAACACCATATATTTT.

In its sample, this clone was seen once. The V and J genes are TRBV5-1 and TRBJ2-3, with 9 bases that match TRBD1. V shed 4 bases, J shed 3 bases, and the junction held 3 bases outside the gene matches. This CDR3 has 14 amino acids. The germline V gene encodes CDR1 SGHRS and CDR2 YFSETQ. CDR3 nucleotides: TGCGCCAGCAGCCCCGGACAGGGGACAGATACGCAGTATTTT. Its protein product is CASSPGQGTDTQYF.

The rearrangement uses TRBV6-5 and TRBJ2-7, with 9 bases matching TRBD1. The CDR3 is 14 amino acids. The germline V gene has CDR1 MNHEY and CDR2 SVGAGI. Trimming at V came to 6 bases and at J to 3 bases, leaving 6 bases not matched to a gene. CDR3 sequence: CASSRQGVLYEQYF. As DNA, the CDR3 is TGTGCCAGCAGCCGACAGGGGGTTCTCTACGAGCAGTACTTC.

This clone was seen a handful of times. The CDR3 DNA reads TGCGCCAGCAGCTTGGGGTGGACAGCTATGAACACTGAAGCTTTCTTT. The encoded protein is CASSLGWTAMNTEAFF. The chain is built from TRBV5-1 and TRBJ1-1; D is perhaps TRBD1 (6 bases). Trimming took 0 bases from V and 0 from J, leaving 12 bases between them. The CDR3 is made up of 16 amino acids. CDR1 and CDR2 (germline): SGHRS, YFSETQ.

The rearrangement joins TRBV5-1 to TRBJ1-1; no firm D call. V lost 4 bases to trimming and J lost 4 bases, with 14 bases between them. CDR1 and CDR2 from the germline V gene are SGHRS and YFSETQ. This CDR3 has 14 amino acids. DNA for the CDR3: TGCGCCAGCAGCCTGATAGGTGCCGTCACTGAAGCTTTCTTT. Translated: CASSLIGAVTEAFF.

V gene TRBV7-6 combines with J gene TRBJ2-5; D ambiguous. The CDR3 loop spans 13 amino acids. Trimming removed 1 base from V and 4 bases from J, with 7 bases in between. Germline assignment: CDR1 SGHVS and CDR2 FNYEAQ. CDR3 amino acids: CASSLVGSETQYF. The CDR3 DNA reads as TGTGCCAGCAGCTTAGTCGGGTCAGAGACCCAGTACTTC. The full variable domain, its missing parts supplied by reference TRBV7-6 and TRBJ2-5, is GAGVSQSPRYKVTKRGQDVALRCDPISGHVSLYWYRQALGQGPEFLTYFNYEAQQDKSGLPNDRFSAERPEGSISTLTIQRTEQRDSAMYRCASSLVGSETQYFGPGTRLLVL.

The rearrangement joins TRBV2 to TRBJ1-5; tentatively, D is TRBD1 (5 bases). The CDR3 runs to 15 residues. Germline V gives CDR1 SNHLY, CDR2 FYNNEI. V lost 6 bases and J lost 3, with 15 bases in between. In DNA form, the CDR3 reads TGTGCCAGCAGCTTCCGGGGGGGTGACAATCAGCCCCAGCATTTT. Translation: CASSFRGGDNQPQHF. Filled out from reference TRBV2 and TRBJ1-5, the complete variable domain reads EPEVTQTPSHQVTQMGQEVILRCVPISNHLYFYWYRQILGQKVEFLVSFYNNEISEKSEIFDDQFSVERPDGSNFTLKIRSTKLEDSAMYFCASSFRGGDNQPQHFGDGTRLSIL.

This clone was seen only once. CDR3 loop: CASSLGYARSSGNTIYF. The CDR3 nucleotides read TGTGCCAGCAGCTTAGGGTACGCGCGGAGCTCTGGAAACACCATATATTTT. The J gene is TRBJ1-3, the V gene TRBV7-8; the D is unclear. The V end was cut by 1 base, the J end by 0 bases, with 13 bases between. Germline V lookup: CDR1 SGHVS, CDR2 FQNEAQ. This CDR3 spans 17 amino acids. Full variable domain (outside the CDR3, taken from reference TRBV7-8 and TRBJ1-3): GAGVSQSPRYKVAKRGQDVALRCDPISGHVSLFWYQQALGQGPEFLTYFQNEAQLDKSGLPSDRFFAERPEGSVSTLKIQRTQQEDSAVYLCASSLGYARSSGNTIYFGEGSWLTVV.

This clone was seen just once. The genes are TRBV7-8 and TRBJ2-4; D may match TRBD1 or TRBD2 (5 bases each). Trimming shortened V by 1 base and J by 3 bases, and 7 bases separated the two germline ends. Germline assignment: CDR1 SGHVS and CDR2 FQNEAQ. The CDR3 is made up of 14 amino acids. The CDR3, as DNA: TGTGCCAGCAGCTTAGGAGGGGTCAAAAACATTCAGTACTTC. This sequence encodes CASSLGGVKNIQYF.

For the CDR3, the DNA is TGTGCCAGCAGTGTGGAGAGCGGGTTGAACACCGGGGAGCTGTTTTTT. This encodes CASSVESGLNTGELFF. V gene TRBV2 combines with J gene TRBJ2-2; D perhaps matches TRBD2 (6 bases). Trimming stripped 4 bases from V and 1 base from J, with 13 bases between. The CDR3 runs 16 residues. CDR1 is SNHLY and CDR2 is FYNNEI in the germline V gene.